Described below is a single TCR beta chain sequence and its context. Antigen unknown. The germline V and J ends were trimmed by 10 bases and 12 bases, with 19 bases remaining between them. Germline values: CDR1 ENHRY, CDR2 SYGVKD. This CDR3 spans 12 amino acids. It was with 60 Vbeta and 13 Jbeta primers that the PCR ran. The protocol was immunoSEQ multiplex PCR, while the TCRdb copy is restricted to in-frame clones and leaves out a portion. The profile shows about 180,000 clones, less than 85% of them singletons. This sample stems from a study of cytomegalovirus exposure and HLA in healthy donors. Notes on the study in general: Association of under 20,000 TCR beta sequences with HLA alleles was found at 0.05 false discovery rate in a later analysis. Upon later analysis, TCR association rates were observed to vary by HLA locus, being highest for DRB1 and lowest for HLA-C. Earlier analysis looked at TCR beta V segments, and most were productive about 87% or about 30% of the time. Later examination showed HLA-associated TCR beta chains had greater clonal expansion than equally common others.

Specimen: PBMCs. The source of this sequence is a man aged 18 to 29 in good health and CMV-seronegative. The J gene is TRBJ2-1, the V gene TRBV10-3; tentatively, D is TRBD2 (5 bases). CDR3 coding DNA: TGTGCCACCTTGGGAGACCAGGAAACGCAGTTCTTC. This translates into CATLGDQETQFF.